This T cell receptor (beta chain) comes out of a study of T cells expressing NK-cell markers. TCRdb reprocessed the 5' RACE reads, with one entry per CDR3 protein and no DNA. Here the sample table reports approximately 150,000 distinct CDR3 sequences. The CDR3 runs to 14 residues. Germline CDR1 reads MNHNS; CDR2 reads SASEGT. The TCR comes from a woman aged 18-69 years in good health. The chain recombines TRBV6-1 with TRBJ2-7; as DNA is missing, the TRBD1 call by TCRdb cannot be tested. Sequences were obtained from blood T cells: a sorted CD56 or NKG2C T cell subset, CD4+ or CD8+ T cells, or bulk PBMC T cells (not recorded which). This CDR3 reads CASRQLRDSYEQYF.